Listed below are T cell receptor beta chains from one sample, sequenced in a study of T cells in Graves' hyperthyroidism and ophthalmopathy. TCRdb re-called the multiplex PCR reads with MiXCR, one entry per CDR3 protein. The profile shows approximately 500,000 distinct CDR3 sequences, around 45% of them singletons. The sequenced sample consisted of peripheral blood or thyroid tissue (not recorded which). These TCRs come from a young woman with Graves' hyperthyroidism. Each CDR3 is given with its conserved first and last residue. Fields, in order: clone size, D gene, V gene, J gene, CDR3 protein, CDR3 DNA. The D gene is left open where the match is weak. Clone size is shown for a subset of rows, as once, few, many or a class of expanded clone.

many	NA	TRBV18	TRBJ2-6	CATTWSSGANVLTF	TGTGCCACTACCTGGAGCTCTGGGGCCAACGTCCTGACTTTC
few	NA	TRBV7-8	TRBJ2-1	CASSLVSVDEQFF	TGTGCCAGCAGCTTAGTGTCAGTCGATGAGCAGTTCTTC
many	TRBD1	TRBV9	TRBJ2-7	CASSERDRAYEQYF	TGTGCCAGCAGCGAGCGGGACAGGGCCTACGAGCAGTACTTC
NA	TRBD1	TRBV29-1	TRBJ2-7	CRNTGAYEQYF	TGCAGGAACACAGGGGCCTACGAGCAGTACTTC
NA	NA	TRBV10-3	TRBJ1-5	CAISGPWGSGTPTNQPQHF	TGTGCCATCAGTGGCCCCTGGGGTAGCGGGACCCCCACGAATCAGCCCCAGCATTTT
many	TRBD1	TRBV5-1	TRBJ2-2	CASSLGQGSGELFF	TGCGCCAGCAGCTTGGGACAGGGCTCCGGGGAGCTGTTTTTT
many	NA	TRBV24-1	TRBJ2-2	CATSDPGGREATGELFF	TGTGCCACCAGTGACCCCGGTGGCAGGGAGGCCACCGGGGAGCTGTTTTTT
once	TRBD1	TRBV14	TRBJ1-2	CASSQEWTGANYGYTF	TGTGCCAGCAGCCAAGAATGGACAGGGGCCAACTATGGCTACACCTTC
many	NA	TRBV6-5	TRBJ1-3	CASTIGGAAGNTIYF	TGTGCCAGCACGATAGGAGGGGCGGCTGGAAACACCATATATTTT
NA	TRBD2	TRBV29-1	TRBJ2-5	CSVEGRDDQETQYF	TGCAGCGTCGAAGGGAGGGACGACCAAGAGACCCAGTACTTC
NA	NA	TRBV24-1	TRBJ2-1	CATSDLRQFF	TGTGCCACCAGTGATTTGAGGCAGTTCTTC